The present entry profiles one T cell receptor (beta chain) with its context. The sample belongs to a study of cytomegalovirus exposure and HLA in healthy donors. The PCR contained 60 Vbeta and 13 Jbeta primers. Profiling relied on immunoSEQ multiplex PCR, and the TCRdb table lists in-frame clones only, not all of them. Of a few hundred thousand clones listed, roughly four fifths were seen once; the top ten hold about 0.23%. V shed 6 bases and J 0 bases; nucleotides not matched to a gene: 8. This CDR3 is built from 16 residues. Germline CDR1 is MRHNA and CDR2 is SNTAGT. Each donor was nominally healthy when sampled (though unrecorded immune exposures were likely).

This clonotype was obtained from a girl aged 2-9 years in good health and CMV-seronegative. The sequenced material came from PBMCs. This chain connects TRBV6-4 to TRBJ2-1, with 7 bases aligning to TRBD2. CDR3 DNA: TGTGCCAGCAGCTCTAGCGGAGCCGGCTCCTACAATGAGCAGTTCTTC. It yields the protein CASSSSGAGSYNEQFF.